This T cell receptor beta chain was identified in a study of blood T cell repertoires in COVID-19. Study background: Samples representing acute and convalescent COVID-19 were sourced from the United States, Italy and Spain.

Sequencing was performed with immunoSEQ multiplex PCR; in TCRdb, only in-frame clones are kept and a portion is missing. The data contain around 340,000 clones, approximately 86% of them singletons. Patients at the Seattle site were enrolled during active infection and followed longitudinally. Only one count was recorded for this clone. Trimming removed 5 bases at V and 5 bases at J, with 7 bases between. This CDR3 has 12 residues. Germline lookup yields CDR1 LGHDT and CDR2 YNNKEL (reference sequence). The sequencing sample was made of peripheral blood. This sequence originates from a woman in her sixties with COVID-19, enrolled during active disease. The V call is TRBV3-1 (or the pseudogene TRBV3-2), the J call TRBJ2-1; no reliable D call. The CDR3 region has the DNA TGTGCCAGCAGCGTTCATGACAATGAGCAGTTCTTC. Amino acids: CASSVHDNEQFF.